This TCR beta chain appears in the sequencing data of a study of cytomegalovirus exposure and HLA in healthy donors. Study-level background: HLA-typed donors contributed some 85 million unique TCRs, which were held in an early data release. Broader study findings: Later analysis found that TCR beta chains associated with HLA were more clonally expanded than other, equally common chains. Testing in vitro showed three CMV-associated chains specific for CMV antigens. Using a false discovery rate of 0.05, a later analysis showed that around 16,000 TCR beta sequences were associated with HLA alleles.

Germline V gene sequence: CDR1 LNHDA, CDR2 SQIVND (reference sequence). The CDR3 has 14 amino acids. Trimming took off 2 bases at V and 4 bases at J, with 10 bases between the two ends. Of note for this clone: What it binds is not known.

In the PCR, 60 Vbeta and 13 Jbeta primers were used. Profiling relied on immunoSEQ multiplex PCR, and the TCRdb table lists in-frame clones only, not all of them. This sample has approximately 130,000 clones, with about 10% found just once. The chain links TRBV19 to TRBJ2-3; D may be TRBD1 (6 bases). This receptor was obtained from a woman in her thirties or forties in good health and CMV-seropositive. The sequenced sample was PBMCs. The CDR3 reads CASSIMGAADTQYF. CDR3 nucleotides: TGTGCCAGTAGTATAATGGGGGCTGCAGATACGCAGTATTTT.